Listed below are T cell receptor beta chains from one sample, sequenced in a study of blood T cells in healthy people across ages. TCRdb called the 5' RACE reads again in MiXCR, with one record for every CDR3 protein. This repertoire shows around 1,700,000 distinct CDR3 sequences, under 30% found once; its top ten account for 7.7%. The source material was blood. These TCRs come from a woman younger than 45 in good health. Each CDR3 is given without its conserved first and last residue.

V: TRBV12-3/TRBV12-4; CDR3: ASSPGLPGTGELF
V: TRBV6-2/TRBV6-3; CDR3: ATSGNTEAF
V: TRBV7-6; CDR3: ASTLERTWETQY
V: TRBV7-6; CDR3: ASSFGRSGLYMNTEAF
V: TRBV5-1; CDR3: ASSAGTSVTDTQY
V: TRBV15; CDR3: ATSRGLLGAGNTIY
V: TRBV30; CDR3: AWSVRGTDTQY
V: TRBV20-1; CDR3: SASDRTGASGYT
V: TRBV12-3/TRBV12-4; CDR3: ASRTTGTSGIDTQY
V: TRBV7-2; CDR3: ASSQGIRTDTQY
V: TRBV7-9; CDR3: ASSLQSKEQY
V: TRBV10-3; CDR3: AISEDRASYEQY
V: TRBV5-1; CDR3: ASNPTSGVGDEQF
V: TRBV3-1; CDR3: ASKGGSPYEQY
V: TRBV12-3/TRBV12-4; CDR3: ASSFIGVNTEAF
V: TRBV20-1; CDR3: SATGLVGKANEQF
V: TRBV11-2; CDR3: ASRAIQRVGTEAF
V: TRBV28; CDR3: ASTHRADTYEQY
V: TRBV7-2; CDR3: ASSLAPRAGLAYNEQF
V: TRBV12-3/TRBV12-4; CDR3: ASSPWQGGGQEAQY
V: TRBV27; CDR3: ASSWGGNTGELF
V: TRBV7-9; CDR3: ASSPKRGGYQETQY
V: TRBV4-1; CDR3: ASRDRAEKLF
V: TRBV20-1; CDR3: SATRAPGVQF
V: TRBV7-2; CDR3: ASSLGSRVADTQY
V: TRBV4-2; CDR3: ASRADLGGYT
V: TRBV4-3; CDR3: ASRGTGTGAGELF
V: TRBV6-5; CDR3: ASSYSGTSGGRRETQF
V: TRBV12-3/TRBV12-4; CDR3: ASRGRGPTEAF
V: TRBV6-6; CDR3: ASSYLARQAYEQY
V: TRBV20-1; CDR3: SARVAGEETQY
V: TRBV6-2/TRBV6-3; CDR3: ASSKTGTHSNQPQH
V: TRBV7-9; CDR3: ASSKGQGALETQY
V: TRBV7-2; CDR3: ASSPETWTVNTEAF
V: TRBV20-1; CDR3: SASPSVAGADTGELF
V: TRBV13; CDR3: ASSQQSSISPLH
V: TRBV12-3/TRBV12-4; CDR3: ASSYPRLAGGSTDTQY
V: TRBV2; CDR3: ASRVRTTNEKLF
V: TRBV9; CDR3: ASSVGGGVGDTQY
V: TRBV19; CDR3: ASSKGQGVTKNIQY
V: TRBV12-3/TRBV12-4; CDR3: ASSLGGQPQH
V: TRBV6-5; CDR3: ASSLSGTGTREQY
V: TRBV10-1; CDR3: ASSNHGTGGKKTQY
V: TRBV21-1; CDR3: ASSSFTGTGMCYGYT
V: TRBV20-1; CDR3: SAAGEGEQY